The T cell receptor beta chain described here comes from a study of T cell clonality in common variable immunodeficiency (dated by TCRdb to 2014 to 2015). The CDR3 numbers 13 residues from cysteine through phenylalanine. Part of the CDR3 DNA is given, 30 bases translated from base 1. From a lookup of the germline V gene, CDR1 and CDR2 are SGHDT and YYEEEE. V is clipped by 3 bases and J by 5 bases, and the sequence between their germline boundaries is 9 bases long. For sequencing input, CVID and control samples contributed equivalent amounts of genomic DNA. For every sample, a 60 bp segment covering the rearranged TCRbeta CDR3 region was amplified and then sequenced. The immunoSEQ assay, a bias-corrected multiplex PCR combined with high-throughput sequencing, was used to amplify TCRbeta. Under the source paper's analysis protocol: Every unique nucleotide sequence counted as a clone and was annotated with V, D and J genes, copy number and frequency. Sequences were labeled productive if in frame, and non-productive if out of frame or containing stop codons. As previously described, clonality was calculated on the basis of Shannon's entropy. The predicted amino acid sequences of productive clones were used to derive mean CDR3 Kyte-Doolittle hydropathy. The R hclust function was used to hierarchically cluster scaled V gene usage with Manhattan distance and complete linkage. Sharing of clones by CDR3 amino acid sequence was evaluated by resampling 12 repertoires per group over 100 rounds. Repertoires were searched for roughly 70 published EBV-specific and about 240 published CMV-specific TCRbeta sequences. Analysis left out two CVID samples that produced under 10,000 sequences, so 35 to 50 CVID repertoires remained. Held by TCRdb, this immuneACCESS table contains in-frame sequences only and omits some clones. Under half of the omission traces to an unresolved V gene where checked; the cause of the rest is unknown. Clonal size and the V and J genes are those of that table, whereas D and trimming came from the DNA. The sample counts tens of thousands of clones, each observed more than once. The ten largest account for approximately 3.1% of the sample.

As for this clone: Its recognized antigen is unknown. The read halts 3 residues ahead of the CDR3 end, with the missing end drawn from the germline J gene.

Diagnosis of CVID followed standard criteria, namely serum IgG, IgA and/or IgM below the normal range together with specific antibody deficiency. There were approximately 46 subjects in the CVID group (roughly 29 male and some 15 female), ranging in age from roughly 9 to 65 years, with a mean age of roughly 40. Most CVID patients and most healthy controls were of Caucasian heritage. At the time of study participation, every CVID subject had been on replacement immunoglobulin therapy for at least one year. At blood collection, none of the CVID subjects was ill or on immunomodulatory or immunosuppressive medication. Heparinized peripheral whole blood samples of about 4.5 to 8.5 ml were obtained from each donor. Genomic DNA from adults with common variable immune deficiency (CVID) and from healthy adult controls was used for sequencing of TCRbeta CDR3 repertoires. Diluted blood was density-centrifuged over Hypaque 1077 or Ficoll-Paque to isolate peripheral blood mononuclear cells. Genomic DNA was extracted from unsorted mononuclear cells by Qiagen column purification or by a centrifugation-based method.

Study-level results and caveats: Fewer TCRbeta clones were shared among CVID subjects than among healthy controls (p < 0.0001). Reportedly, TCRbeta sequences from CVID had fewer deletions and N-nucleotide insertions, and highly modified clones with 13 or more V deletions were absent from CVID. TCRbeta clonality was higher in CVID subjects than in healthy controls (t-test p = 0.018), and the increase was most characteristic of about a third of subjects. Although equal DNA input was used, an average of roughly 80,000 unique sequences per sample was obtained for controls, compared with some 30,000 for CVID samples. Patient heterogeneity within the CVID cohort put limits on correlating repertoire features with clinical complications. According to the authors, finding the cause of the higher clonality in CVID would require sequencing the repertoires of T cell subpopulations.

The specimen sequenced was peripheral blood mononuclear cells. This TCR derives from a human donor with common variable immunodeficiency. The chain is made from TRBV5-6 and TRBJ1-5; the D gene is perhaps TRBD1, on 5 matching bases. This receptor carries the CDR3 CASSSAGDQPQHF. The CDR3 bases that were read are TGTGCCAGCAGCTCGGCGGGGGATCAGCCC.